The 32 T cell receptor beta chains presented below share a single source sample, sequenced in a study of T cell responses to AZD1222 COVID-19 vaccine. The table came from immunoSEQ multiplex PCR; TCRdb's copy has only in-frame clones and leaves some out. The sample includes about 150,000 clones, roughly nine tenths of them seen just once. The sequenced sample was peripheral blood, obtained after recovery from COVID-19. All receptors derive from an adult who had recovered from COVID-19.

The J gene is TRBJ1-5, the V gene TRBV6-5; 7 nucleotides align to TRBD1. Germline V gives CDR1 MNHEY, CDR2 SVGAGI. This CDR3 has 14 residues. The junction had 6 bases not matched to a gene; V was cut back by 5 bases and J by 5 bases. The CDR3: CASSRRTGDQPQHF. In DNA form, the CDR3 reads TGTGCCAGCAGTCGACGGACAGGAGATCAGCCCCAGCATTTT.

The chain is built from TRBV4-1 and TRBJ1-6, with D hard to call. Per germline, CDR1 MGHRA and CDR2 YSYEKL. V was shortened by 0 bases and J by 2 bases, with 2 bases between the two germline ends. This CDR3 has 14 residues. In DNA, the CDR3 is TGCGCCAGCAGCCAAGACACCTATAATTCACCCCTCCACTTT. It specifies CASSQDTYNSPLHF.

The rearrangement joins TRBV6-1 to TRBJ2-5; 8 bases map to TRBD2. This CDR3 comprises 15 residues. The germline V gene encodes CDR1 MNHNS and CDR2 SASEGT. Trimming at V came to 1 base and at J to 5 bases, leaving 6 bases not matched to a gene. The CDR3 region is CASSEGGSGVETQYF. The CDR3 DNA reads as TGTGCCAGCAGTGAAGGAGGTAGCGGGGTTGAGACCCAGTACTTC.

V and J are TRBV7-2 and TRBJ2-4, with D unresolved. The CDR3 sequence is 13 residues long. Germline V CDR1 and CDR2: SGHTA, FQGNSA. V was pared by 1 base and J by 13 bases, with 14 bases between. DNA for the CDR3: TGTGCCAGCAGCTTAGGGGCCAACAATTTACAGTACTTC. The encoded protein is CASSLGANNLQYF.

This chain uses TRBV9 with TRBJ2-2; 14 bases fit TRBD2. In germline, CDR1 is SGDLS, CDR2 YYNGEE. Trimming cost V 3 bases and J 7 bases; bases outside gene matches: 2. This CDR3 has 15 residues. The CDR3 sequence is CASSGTSGGSGELFF. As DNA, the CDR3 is TGTGCCAGCAGCGGGACTAGCGGGGGGAGCGGGGAGCTGTTTTTT.

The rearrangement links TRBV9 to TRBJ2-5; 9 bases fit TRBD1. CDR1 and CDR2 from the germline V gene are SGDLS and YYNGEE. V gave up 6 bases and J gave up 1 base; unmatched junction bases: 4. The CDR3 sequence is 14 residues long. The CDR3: CASNRQGVQETQYF. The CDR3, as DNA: TGTGCCAGCAACCGACAGGGGGTCCAAGAGACCCAGTACTTC.

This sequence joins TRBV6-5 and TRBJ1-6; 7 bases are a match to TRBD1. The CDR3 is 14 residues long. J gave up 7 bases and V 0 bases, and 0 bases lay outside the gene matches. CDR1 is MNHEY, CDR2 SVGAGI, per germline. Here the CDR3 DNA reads TGTGCCAGCAGTTACTCGGGACAGAATTCACCCCTCCACTTT. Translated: CASSYSGQNSPLHF.

CDR3: CASSSGGQDSPLHF. The DNA of the CDR3 is TGTGCCAGTAGTAGCGGGGGGCAAGATTCACCCCTCCACTTT. The gene calls are TRBV19 and TRBJ1-6; D might be TRBD1 (6 bases). CDR3 length: 14 residues. V shed 4 bases and J shed 8 bases, with 12 bases lying between them. Looked up from germline, CDR1 is LNHDA and CDR2 is SQIVND (reference sequence). The whole variable domain, remainder taken from reference TRBV19 and TRBJ1-6, is DGGITQSPKYLFRKEGQNVTLSCEQNLNHDAMYWYRQDPGQGLRLIYYSQIVNDFQKGDIAEGYSVSREKKESFPLTVTSAQKNPTAFYLCASSSGGQDSPLHFGNGTRLTVT.

The CDR3 sequence is CASSPSGGKYYGYTF. CDR3 DNA: TGTGCCAGCAGTCCCTCGGGGGGGAAATACTATGGCTACACCTTC. The V and J genes are TRBV28 and TRBJ1-2; possibly TRBD1 for D (5 bases). V was shortened by 5 bases and J by 3 bases, with 16 bases between the two germline ends. Germline CDR1 reads MDHEN; CDR2 reads SYDVKM. This CDR3 spans 15 amino acids.

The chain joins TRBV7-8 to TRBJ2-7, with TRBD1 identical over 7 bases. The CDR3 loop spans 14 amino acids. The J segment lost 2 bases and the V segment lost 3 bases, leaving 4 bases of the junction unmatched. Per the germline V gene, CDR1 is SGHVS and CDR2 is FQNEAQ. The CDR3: CASSLTGTAYEQYF. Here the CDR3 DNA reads TGTGCCAGCAGCTTGACAGGGACCGCCTACGAGCAGTACTTC.

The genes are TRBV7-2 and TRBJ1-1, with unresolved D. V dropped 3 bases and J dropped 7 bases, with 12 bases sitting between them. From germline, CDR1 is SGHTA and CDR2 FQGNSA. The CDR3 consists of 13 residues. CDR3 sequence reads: CASSFRGGNEAFF. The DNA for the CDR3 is TGTGCCAGCAGCTTCCGGGGAGGTAATGAAGCTTTCTTT.

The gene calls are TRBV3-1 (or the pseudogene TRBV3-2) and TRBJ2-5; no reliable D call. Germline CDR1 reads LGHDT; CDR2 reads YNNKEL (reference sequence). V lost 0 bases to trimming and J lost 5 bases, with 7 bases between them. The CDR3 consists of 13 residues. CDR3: CASSQDSGETQYF. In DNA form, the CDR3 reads TGTGCCAGCAGCCAAGACAGTGGCGAGACCCAGTACTTC.

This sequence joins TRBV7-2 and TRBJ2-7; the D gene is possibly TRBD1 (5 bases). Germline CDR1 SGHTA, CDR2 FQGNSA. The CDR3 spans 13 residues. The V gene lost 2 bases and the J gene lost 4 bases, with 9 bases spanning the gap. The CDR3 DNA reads TGTGCCAGCAGCTTACGCAGGGCTTACGAGCAGTACTTC. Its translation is CASSLRRAYEQYF.

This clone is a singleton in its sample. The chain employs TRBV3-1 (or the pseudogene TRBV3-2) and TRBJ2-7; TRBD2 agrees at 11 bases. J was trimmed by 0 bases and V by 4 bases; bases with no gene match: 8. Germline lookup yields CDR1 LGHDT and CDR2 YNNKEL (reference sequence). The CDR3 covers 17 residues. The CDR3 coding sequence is TGTGCCAGCAGCCTCGCGACTAGCGGGGCCTACTCCTACGAGCAGTACTTC. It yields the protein CASSLATSGAYSYEQYF.

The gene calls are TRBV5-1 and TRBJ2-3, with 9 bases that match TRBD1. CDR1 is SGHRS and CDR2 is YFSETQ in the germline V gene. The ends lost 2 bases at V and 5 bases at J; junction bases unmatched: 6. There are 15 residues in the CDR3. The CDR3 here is CASSFLQGAGDTQYF. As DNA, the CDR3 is TGCGCCAGCAGCTTCTTACAGGGGGCCGGAGATACGCAGTATTTT.

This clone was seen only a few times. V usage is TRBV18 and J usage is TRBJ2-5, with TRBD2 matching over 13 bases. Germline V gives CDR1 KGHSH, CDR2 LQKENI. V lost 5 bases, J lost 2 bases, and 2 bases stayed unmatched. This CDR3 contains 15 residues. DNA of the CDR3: TGTGCCAGCTCATCGGGACTAGCGGGACAAGAGACCCAGTACTTC. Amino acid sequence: CASSSGLAGQETQYF.

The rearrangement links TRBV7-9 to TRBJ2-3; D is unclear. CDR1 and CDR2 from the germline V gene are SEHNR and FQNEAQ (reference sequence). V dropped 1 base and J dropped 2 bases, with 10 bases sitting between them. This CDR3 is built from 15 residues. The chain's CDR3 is CASSLDSFITDTQYF. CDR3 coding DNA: TGTGCCAGCAGCTTAGACAGCTTCATCACAGATACGCAGTATTTT.

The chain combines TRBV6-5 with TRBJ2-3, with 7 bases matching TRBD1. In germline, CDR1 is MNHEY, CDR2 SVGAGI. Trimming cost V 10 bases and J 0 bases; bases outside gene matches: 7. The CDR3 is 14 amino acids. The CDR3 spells CATVRGLSTDTQYF. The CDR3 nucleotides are TGTGCCACTGTAAGGGGGCTGAGCACAGATACGCAGTATTTT.

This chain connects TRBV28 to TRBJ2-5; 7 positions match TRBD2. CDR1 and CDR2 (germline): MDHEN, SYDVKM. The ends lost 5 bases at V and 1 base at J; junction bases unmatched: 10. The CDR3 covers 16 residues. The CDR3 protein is CASSPYVGGFQETQYF. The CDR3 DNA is TGTGCCAGCAGTCCCTATGTCGGGGGGTTCCAAGAGACCCAGTACTTC.

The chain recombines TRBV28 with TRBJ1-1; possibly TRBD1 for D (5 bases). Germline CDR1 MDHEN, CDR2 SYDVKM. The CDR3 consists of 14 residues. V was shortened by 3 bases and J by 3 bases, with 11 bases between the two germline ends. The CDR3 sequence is CASSLLGADTEAFF. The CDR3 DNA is TGTGCCAGCAGTTTGCTAGGGGCAGACACTGAAGCTTTCTTT.

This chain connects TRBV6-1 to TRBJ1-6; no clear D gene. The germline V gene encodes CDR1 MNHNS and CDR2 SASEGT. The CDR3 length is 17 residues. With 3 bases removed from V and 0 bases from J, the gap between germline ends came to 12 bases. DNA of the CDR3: TGTGCCAGCAGTGACGACCCGACGAGCTCCTATAATTCACCCCTCCACTTT. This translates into CASSDDPTSSYNSPLHF.

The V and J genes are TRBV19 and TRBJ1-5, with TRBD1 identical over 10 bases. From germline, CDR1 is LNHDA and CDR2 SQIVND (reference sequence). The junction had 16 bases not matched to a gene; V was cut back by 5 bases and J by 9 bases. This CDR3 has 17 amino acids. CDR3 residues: CASSVRSVGTGVMPQHF. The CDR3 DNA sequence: TGTGCCAGTAGTGTCCGGTCGGTTGGGACAGGGGTGATGCCCCAGCATTTT.

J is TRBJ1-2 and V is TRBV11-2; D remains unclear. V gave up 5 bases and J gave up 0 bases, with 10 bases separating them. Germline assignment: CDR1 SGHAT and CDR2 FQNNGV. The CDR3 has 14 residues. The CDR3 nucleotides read TGTGCCAGCAGCCCCTTTGAAGCTAACTATGGCTACACCTTC. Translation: CASSPFEANYGYTF.

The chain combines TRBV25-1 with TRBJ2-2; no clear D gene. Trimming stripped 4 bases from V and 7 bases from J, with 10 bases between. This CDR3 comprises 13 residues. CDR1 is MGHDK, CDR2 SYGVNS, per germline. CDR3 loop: CASSATRSGELFF. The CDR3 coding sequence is TGTGCCAGCAGTGCGACCCGGAGCGGGGAGCTGTTTTTT.

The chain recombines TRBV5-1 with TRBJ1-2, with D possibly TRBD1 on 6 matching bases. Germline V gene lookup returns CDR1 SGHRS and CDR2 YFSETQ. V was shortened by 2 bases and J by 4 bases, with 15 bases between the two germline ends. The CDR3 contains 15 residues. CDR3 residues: CASSFGGGEGYGYTF. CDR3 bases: TGCGCCAGCAGCTTTGGTGGGGGCGAGGGCTATGGCTACACCTTC.

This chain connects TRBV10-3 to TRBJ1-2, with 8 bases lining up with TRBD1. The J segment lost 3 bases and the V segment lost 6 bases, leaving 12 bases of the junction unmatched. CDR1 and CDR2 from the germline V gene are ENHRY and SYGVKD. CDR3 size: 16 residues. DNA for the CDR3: TGTGCCATCAGCGGGGACAGGACGTTGGCTGACTATGGCTACACCTTC. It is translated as CAISGDRTLADYGYTF.

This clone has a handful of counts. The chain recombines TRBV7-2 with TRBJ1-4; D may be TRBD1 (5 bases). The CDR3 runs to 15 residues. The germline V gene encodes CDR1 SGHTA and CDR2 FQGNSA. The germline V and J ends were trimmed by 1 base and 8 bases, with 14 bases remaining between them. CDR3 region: CASSLGDFRGEKLFF. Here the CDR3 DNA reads TGTGCCAGCAGCTTAGGGGACTTCCGGGGCGAAAAACTGTTTTTT.

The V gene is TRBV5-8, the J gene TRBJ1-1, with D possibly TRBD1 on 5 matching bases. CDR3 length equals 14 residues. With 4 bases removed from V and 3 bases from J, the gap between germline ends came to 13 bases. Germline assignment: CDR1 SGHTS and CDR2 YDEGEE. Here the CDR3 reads CASSLRDRDTEAFF. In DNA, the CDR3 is TGTGCCAGCAGCCTCAGAGACAGAGACACTGAAGCTTTCTTT.

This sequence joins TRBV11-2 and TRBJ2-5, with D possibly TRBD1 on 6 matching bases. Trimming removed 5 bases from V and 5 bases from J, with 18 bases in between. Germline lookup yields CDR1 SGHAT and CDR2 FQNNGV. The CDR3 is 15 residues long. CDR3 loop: CASSPPLTGRETQYF. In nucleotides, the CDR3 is TGTGCCAGCAGCCCACCCCTTACAGGGCGGGAGACCCAGTACTTC.

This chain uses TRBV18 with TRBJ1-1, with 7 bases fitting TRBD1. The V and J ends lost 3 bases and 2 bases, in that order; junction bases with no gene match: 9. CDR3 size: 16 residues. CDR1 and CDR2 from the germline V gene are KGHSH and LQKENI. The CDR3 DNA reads TGTGCCAGCTCACCGTGGACAGGAGGGGATAACACTGAAGCTTTCTTT. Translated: CASSPWTGGDNTEAFF.

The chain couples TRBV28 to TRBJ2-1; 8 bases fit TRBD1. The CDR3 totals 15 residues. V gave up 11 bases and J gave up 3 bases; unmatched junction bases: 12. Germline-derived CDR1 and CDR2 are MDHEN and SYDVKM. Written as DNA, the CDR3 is TGTGCCCCCAGTTTATGGGACAGGTGCTACAATGAGCAGTTCTTC. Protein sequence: CAPSLWDRCYNEQFF.

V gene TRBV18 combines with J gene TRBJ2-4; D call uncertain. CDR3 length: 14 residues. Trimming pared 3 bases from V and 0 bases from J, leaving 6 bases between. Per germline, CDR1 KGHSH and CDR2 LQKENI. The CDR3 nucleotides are TGTGCCAGCTCACCCGCAGTAGCCAAAAACATTCAGTACTTC. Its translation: CASSPAVAKNIQYF.